The 20 T cell receptor beta chains presented below share a single source sample, sequenced in a study of blood T cell repertoires in COVID-19. Clones were read by immunoSEQ multiplex PCR, and TCRdb kept only the in-frame ones, dropping some. The repertoire includes tens of thousands of clones, more than 80% of them detected once, and around 9.1% sits in the top ten. The material sequenced was peripheral blood. The receptors were gathered from a man aged 55 to 70 with acute or convalescent COVID-19.

The chain couples TRBV25-1 to TRBJ1-1; TRBD1 is a possible D gene (6 bases). In germline, CDR1 is MGHDK, CDR2 SYGVNS. This CDR3 region has 15 residues. V was trimmed by 8 bases and J by 7 bases, leaving 23 bases between them. CDR3 sequence reads: CASLVKGGLDSEAFF. The CDR3 nucleotides are TGTGCCAGCCTAGTGAAAGGAGGTTTGGACAGTGAAGCTTTCTTT.

This chain connects TRBV18 to TRBJ2-1; D not certain. Germline V gives CDR1 KGHSH, CDR2 LQKENI. CDR3 length: 15 residues. The V end was cut by 2 bases, the J end by 1 base, with 9 bases between. CDR3 nucleotide sequence: TGTGCCAGCTCACCAACGGCGGTATCCTACAATGAGCAGTTCTTC. Protein: CASSPTAVSYNEQFF.

This clone was observed a few times. The chain couples TRBV7-8 to TRBJ1-2; 7 nucleotides line up with TRBD1. This CDR3 has 13 amino acids. Trimming took 0 bases from V and 5 from J; bases not matched to a gene: 0. The germline V gene encodes CDR1 SGHVS and CDR2 FQNEAQ. CDR3 in DNA: TGTGCCAGCAGCTTAGCCAGGGGGTATGGCTACACCTTC. It specifies CASSLARGYGYTF.

This clone was counted only a few times. This rearrangement joins TRBV5-1 to TRBJ1-2; 8 nucleotides agree with TRBD1. Germline CDR1 and CDR2: SGHRS and YFSETQ. The junction had 18 bases not matched to a gene; V was cut back by 3 bases and J by 8 bases. CDR3 size: 17 residues. The CDR3 DNA follows: TGCGCCAGCAGCTCTCCGGATGCAGGGGGCATTTCAGCCGGCTACACCTTC. Its translation: CASSSPDAGGISAGYTF.

The V and J genes are TRBV19 and TRBJ1-2; D gene unclear. V was shortened by 1 base and J by 0 bases, with 6 bases between the two germline ends. This CDR3 is 14 amino acids long. Germline lookup yields CDR1 LNHDA and CDR2 SQIVND (reference sequence). This chain's CDR3 is CASSIVPSNYGYTF. The CDR3 nucleotides are TGTGCCAGTAGTATAGTCCCGTCTAACTATGGCTACACCTTC.

CDR3 sequence reads: CASSLSGAANQPQHF. The CDR3 nucleotides are TGCGCCAGCAGCTTGTCAGGGGCCGCCAATCAGCCCCAGCATTTT. V is TRBV4-1 and J is TRBJ1-5; TRBD1 is a possible D gene (6 bases). V shed 5 bases and J shed 3 bases, with 14 bases lying between them. The length of the CDR3 is 15 residues. Germline-derived CDR1 and CDR2 are MGHRA and YSYEKL.

The chain carries TRBV5-8 and TRBJ2-5; D might be TRBD1 (6 bases). The V end lost 6 bases, the J end lost 5 bases, and 14 bases lay between the germline ends. The CDR3 loop spans 13 amino acids. CDR1 is SGHTS and CDR2 is YDEGEE in the germline V gene. The CDR3, as DNA: TGTGCCAGCACCTCGTTGGGGGCTGAGACCCAGTACTTC. Translation gives CASTSLGAETQYF.

The chain carries TRBV7-6 and TRBJ2-3, with 10 bases identical to TRBD2. V lost 5 bases to trimming and J lost 5 bases; unmatched junction nucleotides: 7. Germline V gene sequence: CDR1 SGHVS, CDR2 FNYEAQ. CDR3 length: 15 amino acids. The CDR3: CASSPSGGAGDTQYF. In DNA form, the CDR3 reads TGTGCCAGCAGCCCGAGCGGGGGGGCAGGAGATACGCAGTATTTT.

V usage is TRBV9 and J usage is TRBJ1-2; the D gene is possibly TRBD1 (5 bases). Germline V lookup: CDR1 SGDLS, CDR2 YYNGEE. This CDR3 comprises 15 residues. V was trimmed by 0 bases and J by 2 bases, leaving 11 bases between them. For the CDR3, the DNA is TGTGCCAGCAGCGTAGGTAGCGGGGGGAACTATGGCTACACCTTC. Translation gives CASSVGSGGNYGYTF. The variable domain in full, completed from reference TRBV9 and TRBJ1-2, reads DSGVTQTPKHLITATGQRVTLRCSPRSGDLSVYWYQQSLDQGLQFLIQYYNGEERAKGNILERFSAQQFPDLHSELNLSSLELGDSALYFCASSVGSGGNYGYTFGSGTRLTVV.

This rearrangement joins TRBV13 to TRBJ2-7; no reliable D call. The V and J ends lost 5 bases and 0 bases respectively, with 8 bases between them. The CDR3 has 13 residues. Germline V lookup: CDR1 PRHDT, CDR2 FYEKMQ (reference sequence). CDR3 nucleotides: TGTGCCAGCAGCCCCATCAACTCCTACGAGCAGTACTTC. This translates into CASSPINSYEQYF.

This chain joins TRBV30 and TRBJ2-7; 7 nucleotides agree with TRBD1. The CDR3 is made up of 13 amino acids. In germline, CDR1 is GTSNPN, CDR2 SVGIG (reference sequence). Trimming cost V 0 bases and J 6 bases; bases outside gene matches: 5. DNA of the CDR3: TGTGCCTGGAGTGTACGCAGGGACAGCGAGCAGTACTTC. Translation: CAWSVRRDSEQYF.

The chain joins TRBV12-3 or TRBV12-4 to TRBJ2-1; possibly TRBD1 for D (6 bases). CDR3 length: 13 residues. V lost 5 bases, J lost 4 bases, and 9 bases lay in between. This CDR3 is CASSRTDYNEQFF. The CDR3, as DNA: TGTGCCAGCAGTCGGACAGATTACAATGAGCAGTTCTTC.

The table lists this clone with a few counts. The rearrangement links TRBV30 to TRBJ1-1; D gene uncertain. V was cut by 3 bases and J by 1 base, with 12 bases left in between. This CDR3 has 14 residues. CDR1 and CDR2 (germline): GTSNPN, SVGIG (reference sequence). CDR3 sequence reads: CAWSRGSRNTEAFF. CDR3 nucleotide sequence: TGTGCCTGGAGCCGAGGATCCAGGAACACTGAAGCTTTCTTT.

V usage is TRBV4-1 and J usage is TRBJ1-1; maybe TRBD1 (5 bases). Germline CDR1 is MGHRA and CDR2 is YSYEKL. With 4 bases removed from V and 4 bases from J, the gap between germline ends came to 16 bases. The CDR3 runs to 15 residues. The CDR3 coding sequence is TGCGCCAGCAGCCCCCAGGACACTCGTAGCACTGAAGCTTTCTTT. Amino acid sequence: CASSPQDTRSTEAFF.

CDR3: CATSDPNGEEGSSGEQFF. CDR3 coding DNA: TGTGCCACCAGTGATCCCAACGGGGAAGAAGGTTCTAGCGGTGAGCAGTTCTTC. The chain has TRBV24-1 and TRBJ2-1; 7 bases align to TRBD2. Per the germline V gene, CDR1 is KGHDR and CDR2 is SFDVKD. The CDR3 totals 18 residues. V trimming: 3 bases; J trimming: 9 bases; junction bases outside the gene matches: 19.

The chain recombines TRBV4-3 with TRBJ2-2; 8 nucleotides line up with TRBD2. The ends lost 0 bases at V and 2 bases at J; junction bases unmatched: 5. In germline, CDR1 is LGHNA, CDR2 YSLEER. The CDR3 contains 17 residues. The CDR3 sequence is CASSQDVSGGNTGELFF. CDR3 DNA: TGCGCCAGCAGCCAAGATGTAAGCGGGGGAAACACCGGGGAGCTGTTTTTT.

The genes are TRBV30 and TRBJ1-1; possible D gene TRBD1, 6 bases. Germline values: CDR1 GTSNPN, CDR2 SVGIG (reference sequence). This CDR3 is built from 13 residues. Trimming stripped 0 bases from V and 7 bases from J, with 12 bases between. The CDR3 bases are TGTGCCTGGAGTGTGGGGGGGCAAGATGAAGCTTTCTTT. Protein product: CAWSVGGQDEAFF.

The chain uses TRBV5-1 and TRBJ1-3, with 8 bases identical to TRBD1. The germline gives CDR1 SGHRS, CDR2 YFSETQ. Trimming at V came to 3 bases and at J to 0 bases, leaving 8 bases not matched to a gene. The CDR3 has 17 residues. CDR3 residues: CASSWSETGDSGNTIYF. In DNA, the CDR3 is TGCGCCAGCAGCTGGTCCGAGACAGGGGACTCTGGAAACACCATATATTTT.

This rearrangement joins TRBV4-3 to TRBJ2-4; D gene uncertain. The V gene lost 3 bases and the J gene lost 6 bases, with 9 bases spanning the gap. Germline assignment: CDR1 LGHNA and CDR2 YSLEER. The CDR3 consists of 13 residues. Here the CDR3 reads CASSQSSGNIQYF. CDR3 DNA: TGCGCCAGCAGCCAGTCCTCGGGAAACATTCAGTACTTC.

This clone has more than one count but fewer than ten. This chain links TRBV7-2 with TRBJ2-1; possible D gene TRBD2, 5 bases. CDR1 is SGHTA and CDR2 is FQGNSA in the germline V gene. The V end lost 4 bases, the J end lost 14 bases, and 12 bases lay between the germline ends. The CDR3 has 11 amino acids. DNA for the CDR3: TGTGCCAGCAGCTCGCTAGAGGGAGAGTTCTTC. Its translation is CASSSLEGEFF.